This T cell receptor beta chain was identified in a study of cytomegalovirus exposure and HLA in healthy donors. Study findings and constraints: A later analysis linked a missense DCLRE1C variant to TCR beta V- and J-gene trimming.

As for this clone: Its antigen remains unknown.

CDR3 length: 18 amino acids. V lost 2 bases, J lost 4 bases, and 12 bases stayed unmatched. Germline V gives CDR1 SGHRS, CDR2 YFSETQ. The study ran its PCR with 60 Vbeta and 13 Jbeta primers. Method: immunoSEQ multiplex PCR; TCRdb's copy keeps in-frame clones and lacks some. The data show about 64,000 clones, about 85% seen once. V and J are TRBV5-1 and TRBJ2-3; 11 bases are shared with TRBD1. The origin of this receptor is a female donor in good health and CMV-seronegative. Specimen: PBMCs. Here the CDR3 DNA reads TGCGCCAGCAGCTTATTATCCGGGACAGGGGGTCGGGCAGATACGCAGTATTTT. This encodes CASSLLSGTGGRADTQYF.